The 29 T cell receptor beta chains reported below all come from one sample, sequenced in a study of blood T cell repertoires in COVID-19. Some clones are missing from TCRdb's copy, which holds only in-frame ones; the method was immunoSEQ multiplex PCR. There are 240,000 or so clones in the sample; around nine tenths occur only once, and roughly 9% lies in the top ten. Input material: PBMCs or T cells enriched from blood (not recorded which). The receptors were sampled from a middle-aged man who had recovered from COVID-19.

The gene calls are TRBV4-1 and TRBJ2-1, with 10 bases lining up with TRBD2. This CDR3 is built from 17 residues. The V gene end was trimmed by 5 bases and the J gene end by 0 bases; junction bases not matched to a gene: 7. Germline V gives CDR1 MGHRA, CDR2 YSYEKL. DNA for the CDR3: TGCGCCAGCAGCGAGGAACTAGCGGGATACTCCTACAATGAGCAGTTCTTC. It yields the protein CASSEELAGYSYNEQFF.

This CDR3 reads CASSLGWGRTSYEQYF. The DNA for the CDR3 is TGTGCCAGCAGCTTGGGTTGGGGCCGAACCTCCTACGAGCAGTACTTC. The chain couples TRBV5-6 to TRBJ2-7; tentatively, D is TRBD1 (5 bases). This CDR3 has 16 amino acids. V lost 0 bases, J lost 0 bases, and 13 bases lay in between. In germline, CDR1 is SGHDT, CDR2 YYEEEE.

The J gene is TRBJ1-2, the V gene TRBV11-3; possible D gene TRBD1, 5 bases. CDR1 and CDR2 (germline): SGHNT, YENEEA. Deletions cut 2 bases from V and 2 bases from J, with 12 bases between. The CDR3 runs 15 residues. The CDR3 reads CASSLRGTANYGYTF. The CDR3 DNA is TGTGCCAGCAGCTTACGGGGGACGGCGAACTATGGCTACACCTTC.

This chain links TRBV5-1 with TRBJ2-1; 7 positions agree with TRBD1. This CDR3 is built from 15 residues. V was clipped by 2 bases and J by 4 bases; unmatched bases: 6. Germline loops: CDR1 SGHRS, CDR2 YFSETQ. The CDR3 sequence: CASSFGTDYYNEQFF. The CDR3 bases are TGCGCCAGCAGCTTTGGGACAGACTATTACAATGAGCAGTTCTTC.

This chain joins TRBV25-1 and TRBJ1-1; a weak D match, TRBD1 (5 bases). The CDR3 runs 14 residues. V was pared by 5 bases and J by 4 bases, with 14 bases between. From germline, CDR1 is MGHDK and CDR2 SYGVNS. In DNA, the CDR3 is TGTGCCAGCAGTCTTCGGGGGTGGGGCACTGAAGCTTTCTTT. It codes for CASSLRGWGTEAFF.

This chain connects TRBV27 to TRBJ2-2, with 9 positions matching TRBD2. Germline trimming cut 4 bases from V and 6 bases from J; bases unmatched to any gene: 3. CDR1 is MNHEY and CDR2 is SMNVEV in the germline V gene (reference sequence). The CDR3 runs 14 residues. Here the CDR3 DNA reads TGTGCCAGCAGTTGGGGACTAGCTTCCGGGGAGCTGTTTTTT. It yields the protein CASSWGLASGELFF.

The chain joins TRBV9 to TRBJ2-3; 8 bases are shared with TRBD1. Germline CDR1 is SGDLS and CDR2 is YYNGEE. J was trimmed by 0 bases and V by 1 base; bases with no gene match: 4. The CDR3 length is 16 residues. CDR3 coding DNA: TGTGCCAGCAGCGTACTGGGACAGGAGAGCACAGATACGCAGTATTTT. The encoded protein is CASSVLGQESTDTQYF. The full variable domain, with the rest looked up from reference TRBV9 and TRBJ2-3, is DSGVTQTPKHLITATGQRVTLRCSPRSGDLSVYWYQQSLDQGLQFLIQYYNGEERAKGNILERFSAQQFPDLHSELNLSSLELGDSALYFCASSVLGQESTDTQYFGPGTRLTVL.

The J gene is TRBJ1-2, the V gene TRBV11-3; D possibly corresponds to TRBD1 (6 bases). Germline CDR1 SGHNT, CDR2 YENEEA. Between the trimmed V and J ends, which lost 5 bases and 5 bases, there was a span of 12 bases. The length of the CDR3 is 13 residues. CDR3 in amino acids: CASSPDSDYGYTF. CDR3 bases: TGTGCCAGCAGCCCGGACAGCGATTATGGCTACACCTTC.

The chain has TRBV11-2 and TRBJ1-4; 10 nucleotides line up with TRBD1. The CDR3 extends over 15 amino acids. Germline lookup yields CDR1 SGHAT and CDR2 FQNNGV. V dropped 3 bases and J dropped 7; count of bases not matched to a gene: 5. The CDR3 region has the DNA TGTGCCAGCAGCTTCGGGACAGGGGTGGCTGAAAAACTGTTTTTT. It codes for CASSFGTGVAEKLFF.

The chain employs TRBV7-9 and TRBJ1-3, with 8 bases fitting TRBD1. Losses at the gene ends were 6 bases for V and 0 bases for J; bases not matched to a gene: 7. This CDR3 region has 16 residues. Per the germline V gene, CDR1 is SEHNR and CDR2 is FQNEAQ (reference sequence). The CDR3 DNA is TGTGCCAGCAGTTGGGGACAGGCGAGCTCTGGAAACACCATATATTTT. This gives the protein CASSWGQASSGNTIYF.

V gene TRBV7-9 combines with J gene TRBJ1-2; D might be TRBD1 (5 bases). From germline, CDR1 is SEHNR and CDR2 FQNEAQ (reference sequence). The CDR3 is 16 residues long. Between the trimmed V and J ends, which lost 3 bases and 3 bases, there was a span of 17 bases. The CDR3 reads CASSFLETGGDYGYTF. The CDR3 DNA follows: TGTGCCAGCAGCTTCTTAGAAACAGGTGGAGACTATGGCTACACCTTC.

The chain uses TRBV5-8 and TRBJ2-5; 12 nucleotides agree with TRBD2. Germline lookup yields CDR1 SGHTS and CDR2 YDEGEE. The CDR3 has 20 residues. V shed 2 bases and J 1 base; nucleotides not matched to a gene: 15. As DNA, the CDR3 is TGTGCCAGCAGCTTCGGCCGCATGACTAGCGGGAGTCGGGCCCAAGAGACCCAGTACTTC. It translates to CASSFGRMTSGSRAQETQYF.

This clone has only one observation. This chain uses TRBV11-2 with TRBJ1-1; 8 bases align to TRBD1. Germline CDR1 reads SGHAT; CDR2 reads FQNNGV. V trimming: 5 bases; J trimming: 0 bases; junction bases outside the gene matches: 5. The CDR3 runs 15 residues. CDR3 in DNA: TGTGCCAGCAGCGTCAGGACAGGGATGAACACTGAAGCTTTCTTT. Its protein is CASSVRTGMNTEAFF.

This chain links TRBV6-5 with TRBJ1-4, with 7 bases lining up with TRBD1. The CDR3 is 16 amino acids. The junction had 3 bases not matched to a gene; V was cut back by 2 bases and J by 0 bases. CDR1 is MNHEY, CDR2 SVGAGI, per germline. The CDR3 sequence is CASSYDTGATNEKLFF. The DNA for the CDR3 is TGTGCCAGCAGTTACGATACAGGGGCAACTAATGAAAAACTGTTTTTT.

The gene calls are TRBV4-3 and TRBJ1-4, with D possibly matching TRBD1 (5 bases). This CDR3 comprises 13 residues. CDR1 and CDR2 (germline): LGHNA, YSLEER. V was pared by 8 bases and J by 3 bases, with 10 bases between. The CDR3, as DNA: TGCGCCAGCGGTGACAGACCTAATGAAAAACTGTTTTTT. The encoded protein is CASGDRPNEKLFF.

This chain joins TRBV10-3 and TRBJ2-3; possibly TRBD2 for D (6 bases). Per germline, CDR1 ENHRY and CDR2 SYGVKD. V dropped 6 bases and J dropped 0 bases, with 10 bases sitting between them. CDR3 length: 14 amino acids. CDR3 loop: CAISAGLSTDTQYF. CDR3 in DNA: TGTGCCATCAGCGCGGGGCTTAGCACAGATACGCAGTATTTT.

CDR3 sequence: CASSLVGSGNTYNEQFF. CDR3 in DNA: TGCGCCAGCAGCTTGGTTGGTAGCGGGAACACCTACAATGAGCAGTTCTTC. The chain is built from TRBV5-1 and TRBJ2-1, with 8 bases aligning to TRBD2. CDR3 length equals 17 residues. Germline V gene data show CDR1 as SGHRS and CDR2 as YFSETQ. After removal of 0 bases from V and 2 bases from J, the junction contained 7 bases not matched to a gene.

The rearrangement uses TRBV25-1 and TRBJ1-2; D is ambiguous. Trimming took 5 bases from V and 1 from J, leaving 11 bases between them. The CDR3 extends over 14 amino acids. Germline V gene sequence: CDR1 MGHDK, CDR2 SYGVNS. The CDR3 nucleotides are TGTGCCAGCAGTATAAGTCGGGGTAACTATGGCTACACCTTC. The encoded protein is CASSISRGNYGYTF.

This rearrangement joins TRBV2 to TRBJ2-3; TRBD2 matches at 8 bases. Trimming cost V 0 bases and J 6 bases; bases outside gene matches: 8. This CDR3 contains 16 residues. The germline gives CDR1 SNHLY, CDR2 FYNNEI. The CDR3 DNA reads TGTGCCAGCAGTGAAGCAATGGCGGGGGGCCCCGATACGCAGTATTTT. Amino acid sequence: CASSEAMAGGPDTQYF.

This clone came up once. The rearrangement links TRBV7-9 to TRBJ2-3; 10 bases fit TRBD2. The CDR3 has 18 residues. CDR1 is SEHNR and CDR2 is FQNEAQ in the germline V gene (reference sequence). Trimming cost V 3 bases and J 3 bases; bases outside gene matches: 12. This CDR3 reads CASSLDGFTSGVTDTQYF. The CDR3 DNA sequence: TGTGCCAGCAGCTTGGATGGTTTTACTAGCGGGGTAACAGATACGCAGTATTTT.

The chain uses TRBV11-2 and TRBJ2-2; D might be TRBD2 (5 bases). The germline gives CDR1 SGHAT, CDR2 FQNNGV. Trimming shortened V by 2 bases and J by 1 base, and 14 bases separated the two germline ends. The CDR3 has 17 amino acids. The CDR3 DNA is TGTGCCAGCAGCTTAAGGTTGAGGGTTTGGAACACCGGGGAGCTGTTTTTT. It specifies CASSLRLRVWNTGELFF.

The chain has TRBV9 and TRBJ2-3; D is ambiguous. The V end was cut by 5 bases, the J end by 0 bases, with 10 bases between. The CDR3 totals 14 residues. Per germline, CDR1 SGDLS and CDR2 YYNGEE. In DNA, the CDR3 is TGTGCCAGCAGTACAGTTACTAGCACAGATACGCAGTATTTT. Its translation is CASSTVTSTDTQYF.

The chain employs TRBV11-2 and TRBJ1-1; tentative D call: TRBD1 (6 bases). V was shortened by 4 bases and J by 10 bases, with 16 bases between the two germline ends. The CDR3 is 13 residues long. Germline V gene data show CDR1 as SGHAT and CDR2 as FQNNGV. CDR3 sequence (DNA): TGTGCCAGCAGCTCGCTTAGGGGGTGGGGAGCTTTCTTT. Its protein product is CASSSLRGWGAFF.

The chain employs TRBV5-6 and TRBJ2-7; 8 bases fit TRBD2. The V gene's germline CDR1 is SGHDT and CDR2 YYEEEE. The CDR3 sequence is 13 residues long. V trimming: 5 bases; J trimming: 4 bases; junction bases outside the gene matches: 5. CDR3 amino acids: CASRSGLGYEQYF. For the CDR3, the DNA is TGTGCCAGCAGATCGGGACTAGGTTACGAGCAGTACTTC.

The chain employs TRBV15 and TRBJ2-3; 7 nucleotides match TRBD1. The trim removed 1 base at V and 2 bases at J, leaving 3 bases unmatched. Germline V gene data show CDR1 as LNHNV and CDR2 as YYDKDF (reference sequence). This CDR3 contains 15 residues. The DNA for the CDR3 is TGTGCCACCAGCAGAGCGACAGGGATCACAGATACGCAGTATTTT. It codes for CATSRATGITDTQYF.

The rearrangement uses TRBV12-5 and TRBJ2-3, with D possibly matching TRBD2 (6 bases). The germline V gene encodes CDR1 LGHNT and CDR2 FRNRAP. The germline V and J ends were trimmed by 7 bases and 0 bases, with 14 bases remaining between them. This CDR3 is built from 15 residues. The CDR3 nucleotides are TGTGCTAGTGCTCCCCGGGGGATGAGCACAGATACGCAGTATTTT. This codes for CASAPRGMSTDTQYF. Using reference TRBV12-5 and TRBJ2-3 for the parts outside the CDR3, the full variable domain is DARVTQTPRHKVTEMGQEVTMRCQPILGHNTVFWYRQTMMQGLELLAYFRNRAPLDDSGMPKDRFSAEMPDATLATLKIQPSEPRDSAVYFCASAPRGMSTDTQYFGPGTRLTVL.

This chain joins TRBV2 and TRBJ1-3, with a weak D call TRBD1 (5 bases). The CDR3 runs to 13 residues. CDR1 SNHLY and CDR2 FYNNEI come from the germline V gene. Trimming took 2 bases from V and 3 from J, leaving 5 bases between them. CDR3 region: CASSEQGGNTIYF. The CDR3 region has the DNA TGTGCCAGCAGTGAACAGGGTGGAAACACCATATATTTT.

The chain carries TRBV2 and TRBJ2-7; TRBD2 might be the D (5 bases). The V end was cut by 8 bases, the J end by 7 bases, with 21 bases between. The CDR3 covers 14 residues. The germline V gene encodes CDR1 SNHLY and CDR2 FYNNEI. The CDR3 nucleotides are TGTGCCAGCGTTATAGGATGGGGTTCGGGGGAGCAGTACTTC. Protein product: CASVIGWGSGEQYF. Supplemented by reference TRBV2 and TRBJ2-7, the full variable domain reads EPEVTQTPSHQVTQMGQEVILRCVPISNHLYFYWYRQILGQKVEFLVSFYNNEISEKSEIFDDQFSVERPDGSNFTLKIRSTKLEDSAMYFCASVIGWGSGEQYFGPGTRLTVT.

This chain joins TRBV29-1 and TRBJ2-1, with 13 bases fitting TRBD2. J gave up 6 bases and V 7 bases, and 3 bases lay outside the gene matches. Germline CDR1 and CDR2: SQVTM and ANQGSEA. This CDR3 comprises 13 residues. The DNA of the CDR3 is TGCAGCGAGAGACTAGCGGGAGGCAATGAGCAGTTCTTC. Translating gives CSERLAGGNEQFF.